These 23 T cell receptor beta chains came from one sample sequenced in a study of T cell repertoires in cytomegalovirus infection. TCRdb independently ran MiXCR on the reads; one entry per CDR3 protein. Of some 300,000 distinct CDR3 sequences in the sample, about 8.8% were seen once. Sample: PBMCs. These receptor sequences come from a human donor in good health (CMV status not recorded). Some clones in this sample may be carry-over from other donors' samples.

This clonotype was seen repeatedly, ten times or more. The genes are TRBV7-2 and TRBJ1-1; TRBD1 matches 9 bases. The CDR3 runs to 14 residues. V lost 8 bases and J lost 6; bases outside the gene matches: 10. Germline lookup yields CDR1 SGHTA and CDR2 FQGNSA. The CDR3 DNA reads as TGTGCCAGCCGAAATACAGGGGGCAATGCTGAAGCTTTCTTT. As protein: CASRNTGGNAEAFF.

The V call is TRBV20-1, the J call TRBJ2-3; D gene ambiguous. The CDR3 loop spans 14 amino acids. CDR1 DFQATT and CDR2 SNEGSKA come from the germline V gene (reference sequence). V was clipped by 3 bases and J by 0 bases, with 10 bases between them. Written as DNA, the CDR3 is TGCAGTGCTAGGGGCCAGGACAGCACAGATACGCAGTATTTT. This translates into CSARGQDSTDTQYF.

This clonotype showed up many times. The CDR3 DNA reads TGCAGTGCTAGTAAACAGGGTTCGAATTCACCCCTCCACTTT. It translates to CSASKQGSNSPLHF. The chain is built from TRBV20-1 and TRBJ1-6, with D perhaps matching TRBD1 (6 bases). Germline lookup yields CDR1 DFQATT and CDR2 SNEGSKA (reference sequence). This CDR3 has 14 residues. Trimming took off 3 bases at V and 7 bases at J, with 13 bases between the two ends.

This clonotype was recorded at least ten times. The V and J genes are TRBV20-1 and TRBJ2-1, with TRBD1 identical over 7 bases. Germline CDR1 and CDR2: DFQATT and SNEGSKA (reference sequence). This CDR3 contains 18 residues. The J segment lost 3 bases and the V segment lost 0 bases, leaving 14 bases of the junction unmatched. CDR3 sequence (DNA): TGCAGTGCTAGAGATCCCCGGGTCTCAGGGGGTAACTACAATGAGCAGTTCTTC. Amino acid sequence: CSARDPRVSGGNYNEQFF.

This clonotype was observed many times. This chain connects TRBV20-1 to TRBJ2-1; D is possibly TRBD1 (5 bases). V lost 3 bases to trimming and J lost 2 bases, with 8 bases between them. The germline CDR1 and CDR2 sequences are DFQATT and SNEGSKA (reference sequence). The CDR3 sequence is 13 residues long. CDR3 amino acids: CSASDSTYNEQFF. Here the CDR3 DNA reads TGCAGTGCTAGCGACAGCACCTACAATGAGCAGTTCTTC.

This clonotype was counted at least ten times. The chain is built from TRBV7-9 and TRBJ2-1, with a tentative D call TRBD2 (5 bases). Germline V gene lookup returns CDR1 SEHNR and CDR2 FQNEAQ (reference sequence). The CDR3 is 13 amino acids. In DNA, the CDR3 is TGTGCGAAGGAGGACTCCCGGGACAATGAGCAGTTCTTC. Translation gives CAKEDSRDNEQFF. The complete variable domain, with remaining parts taken from reference TRBV7-9 and TRBJ2-1, reads DTGVSQNPRHKITKRGQNVTFRCDPISEHNRLYWYRQTLGQGPEFLTYFQNEAQLEKSRLLSDRFSAERPKGSFSTLEIQRTEQGDSAMYLCAKEDSRDNEQFFGPGTRLTVL.

In its sample, this clonotype was seen many times. The rearrangement uses TRBV7-9 and TRBJ2-1, with 7 bases fitting TRBD1. CDR1 is SEHNR, CDR2 FQNEAQ, per germline (reference sequence). V shed 1 base and J 5 bases; nucleotides not matched to a gene: 8. The CDR3 is made up of 16 amino acids. The CDR3 is CASSLVSGQRNNEQFF. CDR3 nucleotides: TGTGCCAGCAGCTTAGTTTCGGGACAGAGAAACAATGAGCAGTTCTTC. Combining the CDR3 with reference TRBV7-9 and TRBJ2-1 gives the whole variable domain DTGVSQNPRHKITKRGQNVTFRCDPISEHNRLYWYRQTLGQGPEFLTYFQNEAQLEKSRLLSDRFSAERPKGSFSTLEIQRTEQGDSAMYLCASSLVSGQRNNEQFFGPGTRLTVL.

There are many counts of this clonotype. V is TRBV12-3 or TRBV12-4 and J is TRBJ2-7; D is unresolved. The germline V and J ends were trimmed by 1 base and 6 bases, with 10 bases remaining between them. CDR3 length equals 13 residues. CDR3 bases: TGTGCCAGCAGTTTAGGGCAGGTCGGCGAGCAGTACGTC. Its translation is CASSLGQVGEQYV.

For this clonotype: One end of the junction varies from germline; a read error may be responsible. The J gene is TRBJ1-1, the V gene TRBV29-1; D is possibly TRBD1 (5 bases). This CDR3 contains 13 residues. Germline assignment: CDR1 SQVTM and CDR2 ANQGSEA. The CDR3 DNA reads as TGCAGCGTTGGAAGTCGTCAGGACACTGAAGATTTCTTT. It translates to CSVGSRQDTEDFF.

This clonotype was seen only a few times. The rearrangement joins TRBV7-9 to TRBJ2-1; the D gene is possibly TRBD1 (6 bases). The CDR3 is 14 amino acids. Trimming removed 7 bases from V and 5 bases from J, with 15 bases in between. Germline V gene sequence: CDR1 SEHNR, CDR2 FQNEAQ (reference sequence). CDR3 loop: CASNLGAGNNEQFF. The CDR3 DNA is TGTGCCAGCAATTTGGGGGCAGGGAACAATGAGCAGTTCTTC.

This clonotype turned up a few times. The chain recombines TRBV12-3 or TRBV12-4 with TRBJ2-2, with D unclear. Trimming took 5 bases from V and 0 from J, leaving 13 bases between them. The CDR3 consists of 16 residues. The CDR3: CASSGGRQPNTGELFF. The CDR3 DNA reads TGTGCCAGCAGTGGTGGTCGCCAGCCGAACACCGGGGAGCTGTTTTTT.

This clonotype was observed many times. This sequence joins TRBV7-2 and TRBJ1-1, with a possible D match to TRBD1 (5 bases). Per the germline V gene, CDR1 is SGHTA and CDR2 is FQGNSA. V lost 4 bases and J 1 base, leaving 10 bases between the germline ends. The CDR3 sequence is 14 residues long. In nucleotides, the CDR3 is TGTGCCAGCAGCTACGGACATGGGAACACTGAAGCTTTCTTT. Translated, it gives CASSYGHGNTEAFF.

A remark on this clonotype: A clone one base away is much larger, so this may be a read error. The J gene is TRBJ2-3, the V gene TRBV24-1; TRBD1 matches at 7 bases. Germline loops: CDR1 KGHDR, CDR2 SFDVKD. The CDR3 runs 16 residues. CDR3 region: CATGDDTTGTTDTQYF. The CDR3 coding sequence is TGTGCCACCGGTGATGATACGACAGGGACCACAGATACGCAGTATTTT.

This clonotype has a handful of counts. The V gene is TRBV15, the J gene TRBJ1-1, with TRBD1 matching over 7 bases. The CDR3 spans 15 residues. Germline values: CDR1 LNHNV, CDR2 YYDKDF (reference sequence). With 3 bases clipped from V and 3 bases from J, the junction kept 7 bases outside the gene matches. CDR3 sequence (DNA): TGTGCCACCAGCAGTTACAGGGGAGGGGACACTGAAGCTTTCTTT. Translating gives CATSSYRGGDTEAFF.

This clonotype was seen at least ten times. The CDR3 spells CASSNSPTGEQYV. CDR3 DNA: TGTGCCAGCAGTAACTCGCCGACGGGAGAGCAGTACGTC. The chain combines TRBV6-5 with TRBJ2-7; tentatively, D is TRBD2 (5 bases). CDR1 MNHEY and CDR2 SVGAGI come from the germline V gene. There are 13 residues in the CDR3.

Many counts were recorded for this clonotype. The chain has TRBV7-8 and TRBJ1-5; D gene uncertain. This CDR3 region has 13 residues. The V end lost 3 bases, the J end lost 6 bases, and 9 bases lay between the germline ends. Germline V gene lookup returns CDR1 SGHVS and CDR2 FQNEAQ. In DNA, the CDR3 is TGTGCCAGCAGCTTGTCTGGTCTTCAGCCCCAGCATTTT. Its translation is CASSLSGLQPQHF.

This clonotype was recorded at least ten times. The V call is TRBV12-3 or TRBV12-4, the J call TRBJ2-2, with D unclear. V was pared by 2 bases and J by 7 bases, with 11 bases between. The CDR3 is 14 amino acids. This CDR3 is CASSLRERYGELFF. CDR3 nucleotides: TGTGCCAGCAGTTTAAGGGAACGCTACGGGGAGCTGTTTTTT.

This clonotype showed up many times. The chain links TRBV6-1 to TRBJ2-7; 15 nucleotides line up with TRBD2. CDR1 MNHNS and CDR2 SASEGT come from the germline V gene. The ends lost 7 bases at V and 0 bases at J; junction bases unmatched: 7. This CDR3 is 17 amino acids long. The CDR3 nucleotides are TGTGCCAGCACCGGGACTAGCGGGGGGACCAGCTCCTACGAGCAGTACGTC. Translated, it gives CASTGTSGGTSSYEQYV.

In this sample, this clonotype turned up a few times. V is TRBV10-3 and J is TRBJ1-4; 7 bases are a match to TRBD1. CDR1 is ENHRY, CDR2 SYGVKD, per germline. The CDR3 extends over 13 amino acids. V was clipped by 10 bases and J by 5 bases; unmatched bases: 7. This chain's CDR3 is CATWDSSNEKLFF. DNA for the CDR3: TGTGCCACATGGGACAGTTCAAATGAAAAACTGTTTTTT.

This clonotype was recorded many times. This chain joins TRBV7-9 and TRBJ1-1; 9 nucleotides agree with TRBD1. CDR1 and CDR2 (germline): SEHNR, FQNEAQ (reference sequence). V was clipped by 2 bases and J by 4 bases; unmatched bases: 5. CDR3 size: 15 residues. In DNA form, the CDR3 reads TGTGCCAGCAGCTTATTCCGGGACAGGGCCACTGAAGCTTTCTTT. It is translated as CASSLFRDRATEAFF.

This clonotype was detected ten times or more. The rearrangement joins TRBV24-1 to TRBJ2-4, with D possibly being TRBD1 or TRBD2 (5 bases each). The CDR3 is made up of 15 amino acids. V was shortened by 4 bases and J by 1 base, with 10 bases between the two germline ends. The germline V gene encodes CDR1 KGHDR and CDR2 SFDVKD. The CDR3 region is CATSESGAAKNIQYF. In DNA, the CDR3 is TGTGCCACCAGTGAATCCGGGGCGGCCAAAAACATTCAGTACTTC.

This clonotype was observed at least ten times. The V call is TRBV7-9, the J call TRBJ2-7, with D perhaps TRBD1 (6 bases). Germline assignment: CDR1 SEHNR and CDR2 FQNEAQ (reference sequence). The CDR3 has 14 amino acids. V lost 4 bases to trimming and J lost 3 bases, with 13 bases between them. CDR3 in DNA: TGTGCCAGCAGCTCAGAGACAGGCCTCTACGAGCAGTACTTC. It translates to CASSSETGLYEQYF.

Only a few counts were recorded for this clonotype. This chain connects TRBV10-3 to TRBJ1-5; the D is unclear. The germline V and J ends were trimmed by 3 bases and 6 bases, with 9 bases remaining between them. This CDR3 comprises 13 residues. The germline gives CDR1 ENHRY, CDR2 SYGVKD. CDR3: CAISDLVGQPQHF. DNA for the CDR3: TGTGCCATCAGTGACCTCGTCGGTCAGCCCCAGCATTTT.